This T cell receptor beta chain was documented in a study of technical replicates of blood from several donors. The CDR3 extends over 19 amino acids. V was clipped by 3 bases and J by 3 bases; unmatched bases: 16. Germline CDR1 reads SGHRS; CDR2 reads YFSETQ. TCRdb's copy holds only in-frame clones and misses some; the assay was immunoSEQ multiplex PCR. The table records about 80,000 clones, 95% to 98% of them present only once. The receptor's source is a human donor in good health. This sequence joins TRBV5-1 and TRBJ1-2; 11 positions agree with TRBD1. The sequencing sample was made of T cells isolated from PBMCs. The CDR3 sequence: CASSSGRGDRGDGHYGYTF. The DNA for the CDR3 is TGCGCCAGCAGCTCTGGCCGTGGGGACAGGGGGGACGGTCACTATGGCTACACCTTC. Together with reference TRBV5-1 and TRBJ1-2, the CDR3 gives the full variable domain: KAGVTQTPRYLIKTRGQQVTLSCSPISGHRSVSWYQQTPGQGLQFLFEYFSETQRNKGNFPGRFSGRQFSNSRSEMNVSTLELGDSALYLCASSSGRGDRGDGHYGYTFGSGTRLTVV.